A single sample is the source of the 2 T cell receptor beta chains below, sequenced in a study of cytomegalovirus exposure and HLA in healthy donors. The study ran its PCR with 60 Vbeta and 13 Jbeta primers. Clones were sequenced by immunoSEQ multiplex PCR, and TCRdb holds only the in-frame ones, with some missing. The repertoire has some 83,000 clones, over 60% of them found once; the top ten carry around 4%. The specimen sequenced was PBMCs. Source of these receptors: a man in his 60s in good health and CMV-seronegative.

V and J are TRBV7-8 and TRBJ2-3, with 7 positions matching TRBD1. Germline CDR1 is SGHVS and CDR2 is FQNEAQ. The V and J ends lost 0 bases and 4 bases, in that order; junction bases with no gene match: 7. The CDR3 is 16 amino acids. The CDR3, as DNA: TGTGCCAGCAGCTTAGCTGACAGGGTCCAGGCAGATACGCAGTATTTT. It translates to CASSLADRVQADTQYF.

This rearrangement joins TRBV4-1 to TRBJ2-7, with 10 bases aligning to TRBD2. From germline, CDR1 is MGHRA and CDR2 YSYEKL. With 4 bases clipped from V and 0 bases from J, the junction kept 9 bases outside the gene matches. The CDR3 sequence is 17 residues long. The chain's CDR3 is CASSLAPASGSSYEQYF. The CDR3 DNA is TGCGCCAGCAGCCTCGCCCCCGCTAGCGGGAGCTCCTACGAGCAGTACTTC.